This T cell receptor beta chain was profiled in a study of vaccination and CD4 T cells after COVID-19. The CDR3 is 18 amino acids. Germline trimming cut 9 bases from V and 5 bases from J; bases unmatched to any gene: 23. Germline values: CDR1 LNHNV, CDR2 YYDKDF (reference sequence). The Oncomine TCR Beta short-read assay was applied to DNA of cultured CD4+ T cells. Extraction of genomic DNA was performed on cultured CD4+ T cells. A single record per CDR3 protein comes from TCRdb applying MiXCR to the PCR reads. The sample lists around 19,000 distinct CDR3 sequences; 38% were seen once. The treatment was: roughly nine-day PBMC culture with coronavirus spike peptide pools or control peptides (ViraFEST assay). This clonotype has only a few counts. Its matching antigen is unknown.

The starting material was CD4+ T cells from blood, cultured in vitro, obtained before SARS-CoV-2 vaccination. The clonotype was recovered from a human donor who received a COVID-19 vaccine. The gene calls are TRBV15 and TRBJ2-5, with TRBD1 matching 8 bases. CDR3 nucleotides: TGTGCCACTCGAAGGTGGGGCCAAACAGGGGGGAGTCGGGAGACCCAGTACTTC. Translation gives CATRRWGQTGGSRETQYF.